This paragraph reports one T cell receptor beta chain. Germline V gene data show CDR1 as PRHDT and CDR2 as FYEKMQ (reference sequence). This CDR3 is built from 14 residues. Trimming removed 3 bases at V and 0 bases at J, with 7 bases between. These data belong to a study of shared clonotypes between healthy human individuals. Clones were sequenced by immunoSEQ multiplex PCR, and TCRdb holds only the in-frame ones, with some missing. The data contain around 620,000 clones, about 95% of them seen just once; the ten biggest clones take up about 0.11%. Terminally differentiated effector memory CD45RA+ cells were left out of the naive CD8 fraction, which was CD45RO-negative and positively selected for CCR7.

V and J are TRBV13 and TRBJ2-3; tentative D call: TRBD1 (5 bases). The sequenced sample was naive CD8+ T cells sorted from blood. The sequence was collected from a woman in her thirties in good health. The CDR3 here is CASSFRQSTDTQYF. The CDR3, as DNA: TGTGCCAGCAGCTTTAGACAGAGCACAGATACGCAGTATTTT.